The rows below give T cell receptor beta chains drawn from one sample of a study of T cells in localized non-small cell lung cancer. Clones were sequenced by immunoSEQ multiplex PCR, and TCRdb holds only the in-frame ones, with some missing. The table lists nearly 15,000 clones, 75% to 90% of them singletons. The sequences come from peripheral blood, collected before any cancer treatment. These receptors all come from an older female donor with stage I squamous cell lung carcinoma. CDR3s include the opening cysteine and the closing phenylalanine or tryptophan. The order of the fields is clone size, D gene, V gene, J gene, CDR3 protein, CDR3 DNA. D genes are given only for firm matches. Part of the rows lack a size; the others show once, few, many or a class for expanded clones.

few	.	TRBV5-4	TRBJ1-1	CASSFYGGNTEAFF	TGTGCCAGCAGCTTTTATGGGGGGAACACTGAAGCTTTCTTT
once	.	TRBV29-1	TRBJ2-7	CSVEDGSYSYEQYF	TGCAGCGTTGAAGATGGTTCGTACTCCTACGAGCAGTACTTC
.	.	TRBV5-4	TRBJ2-7	CASSGQEVYEQYF	TGTGCCAGCAGCGGCCAGGAAGTCTACGAGCAGTACTTC
few	.	TRBV7-9	TRBJ2-7	CASSRRGETDEQYF	TGTGCCAGCAGCAGGAGAGGGGAGACGGACGAGCAGTACTTC
.	.	TRBV6-6	TRBJ2-1	CASTYNYEQFF	TGTGCCAGCACCTACAACTATGAGCAGTTCTTC
.	.	TRBV5-4	TRBJ2-7	CASSSDGYEQYF	TGTGCCAGCAGCTCAGATGGGTACGAGCAGTACTTC
.	TRBD1	TRBV14	TRBJ2-5	CASSQNRGQETQYF	TGTGCCAGCAGCCAAAACAGGGGGCAAGAGACCCAGTACTTC
.	TRBD1	TRBV28	TRBJ1-4	CASSFQGGSNEKLFF	TGTGCCAGCAGTTTTCAGGGGGGGTCTAATGAAAAACTGTTTTTT
.	.	TRBV4-2	TRBJ2-1	CASSTHTGKRDNEQFF	TGTGCCAGCAGCACTCATACAGGGAAGAGAGACAATGAGCAGTTCTTC
.	.	TRBV28	TRBJ1-1	CASSPSQAGEGEAFF	TGTGCCAGCAGTCCCTCACAGGCGGGGGAGGGTGAAGCTTTCTTT
once	TRBD1	TRBV2	TRBJ2-2	CASSGQGANTGELFF	TGTGCCAGCAGTGGACAGGGGGCCAACACCGGGGAGCTGTTTTTT
.	TRBD2	TRBV19	TRBJ2-7	CASSIRGGIYEQYF	TGTGCCAGTAGTATCCGGGGAGGGATCTACGAGCAGTACTTC
.	TRBD2	TRBV11-2	TRBJ2-2	CASSLMGTSRTGELFF	TGTGCCAGCAGCTTAATGGGGACTAGCCGGACCGGGGAGCTGTTTTTT
.	TRBD1	TRBV18	TRBJ2-7	CASSPTLDRYEQYF	TGTGCCAGCTCACCTACCCTGGACAGGTACGAGCAGTACTTC
few	.	TRBV9	TRBJ1-4	CASSVGEKLFF	TGTGCCAGCAGCGTTGGTGAAAAACTGTTTTTT
.	.	TRBV7-2	TRBJ1-3	CASSERVWGSIGNTIYF	TGTGCCAGCAGCGAACGAGTGTGGGGGAGTATTGGAAACACCATATATTTT
.	TRBD1	TRBV5-1	TRBJ2-2	CASSLDPGGATGELFF	TGCGCCAGCAGCTTGGACCCAGGGGGCGCGACCGGGGAGCTGTTTTTT
.	TRBD1	TRBV29-1	TRBJ1-2	CSVGGTGEHYGYTF	TGCAGCGTGGGAGGGACAGGGGAGCACTATGGCTACACCTTC
.	.	TRBV6-5	TRBJ2-5	CASSYSTWGETQYF	TGTGCCAGCAGTTACTCGACCTGGGGAGAGACCCAGTACTTC
.	TRBD1	TRBV6-6	TRBJ2-7	CASSYSTGQGDEQYF	TGTGCCAGCAGTTACTCGACAGGGCAAGGAGACGAGCAGTACTTC
few	.	TRBV7-2	TRBJ1-4	CASSLRREDEKLFF	TGTGCCAGCAGCTTACGCAGGGAGGATGAAAAACTGTTTTTT
.	.	TRBV7-6	TRBJ1-2	CASSLQGMGGYTF	TGTGCCAGCAGCTTACAGGGTATGGGTGGCTACACCTTC
.	TRBD2	TRBV5-6	TRBJ2-7	CASSFGLGMSYEQYF	TGTGCCAGCAGCTTCGGACTAGGGATGTCTTACGAGCAGTACTTC
.	.	TRBV4-1	TRBJ1-6	CASSPPAGENSPLHF	TGCGCCAGCAGCCCTCCGGCAGGGGAGAATTCACCCCTCCACTTT
.	.	TRBV21-1	TRBJ2-5	CASSQILYTFSETQYF	TGTGCCAGCAGTCAGATACTATACACTTTCTCTGAGACCCAGTACTTC
.	TRBD2	TRBV6-1	TRBJ2-5	CASSMGLAGGETQYF	TGTGCCAGCAGTATGGGACTAGCGGGAGGGGAGACCCAGTACTTC
.	.	TRBV6-1	TRBJ1-1	CASRSVMNTEAFF	TGTGCCAGCAGGAGCGTTATGAACACTGAAGCTTTCTTT
.	TRBD1	TRBV5-4	TRBJ1-5	CASSSTGKNQPQHF	TGTGCCAGCAGCTCGACAGGGAAGAATCAGCCCCAGCATTTT
.	TRBD1	TRBV11-3	TRBJ1-2	CASSQGTGHGYTF	TGTGCCAGCAGCCAGGGGACAGGACATGGCTACACCTTC
.	.	TRBV6-5	TRBJ2-2	CASSYSGLGDTGELFF	TGTGCCAGCAGTTACTCTGGACTCGGGGACACCGGGGAGCTGTTTTTT
once	.	TRBV19	TRBJ2-3	CASSIWGSSTDTQYF	TGTGCCAGTAGTATTTGGGGGTCTAGCACAGATACGCAGTATTTT
.	TRBD2	TRBV7-2	TRBJ2-7	CASSLGGTGGPYEQYF	TGTGCCAGCAGCCTCGGGGGAACGGGAGGGCCTTACGAGCAGTACTTC